The 23 T cell receptor beta chains below come from one sample, sequenced in a study of Ad26.COV2.S vaccination and SARS-CoV-2 variants. Only in-frame clones appear in the TCRdb table, and some are missing; sequencing was by immunoSEQ multiplex PCR. The sample includes 380,000 or so clones, about four fifths of them seen just once. Treatment indicated: 15 to 20 received Ad26.COV2.S at low or high dose, single or two shots; 5 received placebo; per-sample allocation not given. The samples date from day 63 after the first vaccine or placebo injection. The material sequenced was peripheral blood, taken in a trial of Ad26.COV2.S vaccine versus placebo. These receptors came from a person between 18 and 60 years old who received the Ad26.COV2.S COVID-19 vaccine or a placebo.

Written as DNA, the CDR3 is TGTGCCAGCAGCGGAACAGGGCCAGATACGCAGTATTTT. It encodes CASSGTGPDTQYF. V gene TRBV5-4 combines with J gene TRBJ2-3, with D tentatively TRBD1 (6 bases). Germline CDR1 and CDR2: SGHNT and YYREEE (reference sequence). CDR3 size: 13 residues. Between the trimmed V and J ends, which lost 4 bases and 4 bases, there was a span of 10 bases.

As concerns this clone: The same CDR3 also results from other DNA sequences found in this sample. This chain uses TRBV5-1 with TRBJ1-1; no reliable D call. Trimming removed 3 bases at V and 6 bases at J, with 12 bases between. The CDR3 extends over 13 amino acids. Per germline, CDR1 SGHRS and CDR2 YFSETQ. This chain's CDR3 is CASSSGGGAEAFF. CDR3 coding DNA: TGCGCCAGCAGCTCCGGAGGTGGAGCTGAAGCTTTCTTT.

This clone has a handful of counts. This CDR3 reads CASSQAGRQGATYGYTF. The CDR3 DNA reads as TGTGCCAGCAGCCAAGCGGGGAGACAGGGGGCTACCTATGGCTACACCTTC. This chain connects TRBV4-2 to TRBJ1-2, with 10 bases that match TRBD1. V trimming: 1 base; J trimming: 4 bases; junction bases outside the gene matches: 9. Germline V gene lookup returns CDR1 LGHNA and CDR2 YNFKEQ. The CDR3 is 17 amino acids.

The V gene is TRBV27, the J gene TRBJ1-6; D remains ambiguous. The CDR3 covers 17 residues. With 1 base removed from V and 1 base from J, the gap between germline ends came to 11 bases. Germline CDR1 MNHEY, CDR2 SMNVEV (reference sequence). CDR3 nucleotide sequence: TGTGCCAGCAGTTTATTTGTAATTGGGTCCTATAATTCACCCCTCCACTTT. Translating gives CASSLFVIGSYNSPLHF.

The chain couples TRBV27 to TRBJ2-1; TRBD2 aligns across 8 bases. The germline gives CDR1 MNHEY, CDR2 SMNVEV (reference sequence). This CDR3 contains 15 residues. With 6 bases clipped from V and 2 bases from J, the junction kept 6 bases outside the gene matches. The CDR3 sequence is CASRLAGPTYNEQFF. CDR3 DNA: TGTGCCAGCAGATTAGCGGGACCGACCTACAATGAGCAGTTCTTC.

The chain links TRBV7-9 to TRBJ2-3, with unresolved D. CDR3 length equals 13 residues. Germline loops: CDR1 SEHNR, CDR2 FQNEAQ (reference sequence). Trimming took 4 bases from V and 2 from J, leaving 7 bases between them. The CDR3 DNA follows: TGTGCCAGCAGCTCCTTCGCCACAGATACGCAGTATTTT. Translating it yields CASSSFATDTQYF.

This rearrangement joins TRBV11-2 to TRBJ2-7, with TRBD1 identical over 7 bases. Trimming took 5 bases from V and 3 from J; bases not matched to a gene: 7. There are 14 residues in the CDR3. Germline-derived CDR1 and CDR2 are SGHAT and FQNNGV. CDR3 residues: CASSPAPGGYEQYF. In DNA, the CDR3 is TGTGCCAGCAGCCCCGCCCCAGGGGGCTACGAGCAGTACTTC.

This chain uses TRBV29-1 with TRBJ2-6; either TRBD1 or TRBD2 may supply D (5 bases each). This CDR3 has 16 residues. V shed 2 bases and J shed 0 bases, with 11 bases lying between them. Looked up from germline, CDR1 is SQVTM and CDR2 is ANQGSEA. The CDR3 spells CSVESGGSSGANVLTF. In DNA, the CDR3 is TGCAGCGTTGAATCTGGGGGATCCTCTGGGGCCAACGTCCTGACTTTC.

The V call is TRBV21-1, the J call TRBJ2-1. TRBV21-1 is listed as a pseudogene. CDR3 length equals 15 residues. Written as DNA, the CDR3 is TGTGCCAGCAGCAAAGATAGGGCGGTGTACAATGAGCAGTTCTTC. This codes for CASSKDRAVYNEQFF.

The chain is built from TRBV19 and TRBJ1-5; 7 nucleotides agree with TRBD1. There are 15 residues in the CDR3. V shed 4 bases, J shed 1 base, and the junction held 4 bases outside the gene matches. The germline CDR1 and CDR2 sequences are LNHDA and SQIVND (reference sequence). The CDR3 nucleotides are TGTGCCAGTAGTACGCCGACAGGGAGCAATCAGCCCCAGCATTTT. Amino acid sequence: CASSTPTGSNQPQHF.

The chain recombines TRBV9 with TRBJ2-1, with D perhaps TRBD1 (6 bases). With 0 bases removed from V and 7 bases from J, the gap between germline ends came to 17 bases. Looked up from germline, CDR1 is SGDLS and CDR2 is YYNGEE. The CDR3 runs to 16 residues. This chain's CDR3 is CASSVGDTPFHNEQFF. CDR3 nucleotide sequence: TGTGCCAGCAGCGTAGGGGACACCCCATTCCATAATGAGCAGTTCTTC. The full variable domain, rest sourced from reference TRBV9 and TRBJ2-1, is DSGVTQTPKHLITATGQRVTLRCSPRSGDLSVYWYQQSLDQGLQFLIQYYNGEERAKGNILERFSAQQFPDLHSELNLSSLELGDSALYFCASSVGDTPFHNEQFFGPGTRLTVL.

The chain has TRBV5-1 and TRBJ2-5, with D unresolved. With 4 bases removed from V and 0 bases from J, the gap between germline ends came to 10 bases. Per the germline V gene, CDR1 is SGHRS and CDR2 is YFSETQ. The CDR3 spans 14 residues. The CDR3 DNA reads as TGCGCCAGCAGCAGGAGCTCGTACCAAGAGACCCAGTACTTC. Its protein product is CASSRSSYQETQYF.

This chain links TRBV7-3 with TRBJ2-1; possible D gene TRBD2, 6 bases. Trimming left V 2 bases short and J 3 bases short, with 11 bases between. CDR3 length: 15 residues. Germline V gene lookup returns CDR1 SGHTA and CDR2 FQGTGA. The CDR3 region has the DNA TGTGCCAGCAGCTTAGGGCTAGCGAACTACAATGAGCAGTTCTTC. Residues: CASSLGLANYNEQFF.

The chain combines TRBV5-1 with TRBJ1-2; 9 bases align to TRBD1. J was trimmed by 3 bases and V by 5 bases; bases with no gene match: 14. CDR1 is SGHRS and CDR2 is YFSETQ in the germline V gene. The CDR3 has 17 amino acids. CDR3 DNA sequence: TGCGCCAGCAGTTCCAGGATTGGACAGGGGAGTGACTATGGCTACACCTTC. It specifies CASSSRIGQGSDYGYTF.

The CDR3 region has the DNA TGTGCCAGCAGCTTGCGACCCCGTGGAACTGAAGCTTTCTTT. This encodes CASSLRPRGTEAFF. The chain links TRBV7-8 to TRBJ1-1; unclear D gene. Germline CDR1 reads SGHVS; CDR2 reads FQNEAQ. This CDR3 region has 14 residues. The ends were cut back, 3 bases at V and 5 bases at J, with 13 bases in the middle.

DNA for the CDR3: TGTGCCAGCAGCTTAGCCGGGACTAGCGTCGCGCAGTTCTTC. Its translation is CASSLAGTSVAQFF. The rearrangement uses TRBV11-3 and TRBJ2-1; 10 bases line up with TRBD2. V shed 1 base and J 12 bases; nucleotides not matched to a gene: 6. Germline V gene data show CDR1 as SGHNT and CDR2 as YENEEA. This CDR3 spans 14 amino acids.

V usage is TRBV6-1 and J usage is TRBJ1-3; no firm D call. V dropped 2 bases and J dropped 0 bases, with 8 bases sitting between them. CDR1 is MNHNS, CDR2 SASEGT, per germline. The CDR3 is made up of 15 amino acids. DNA for the CDR3: TGTGCCAGCAGTGAAATTGGGAACTCTGGAAACACCATATATTTT. Encoded protein: CASSEIGNSGNTIYF.

J is TRBJ2-7 and V is TRBV5-1, with D possibly TRBD2 on 6 matching bases. The V end was cut by 3 bases, the J end by 4 bases, with 17 bases between. The CDR3 has 15 amino acids. Germline CDR1 is SGHRS and CDR2 is YFSETQ. The CDR3 region has the DNA TGCGCCAGCAGCTGGGAGGAGGCCTCCAAATACGAGCAGTACTTC. It translates to CASSWEEASKYEQYF. Together with reference TRBV5-1 and TRBJ2-7, the CDR3 gives the full variable domain: KAGVTQTPRYLIKTRGQQVTLSCSPISGHRSVSWYQQTPGQGLQFLFEYFSETQRNKGNFPGRFSGRQFSNSRSEMNVSTLELGDSALYLCASSWEEASKYEQYFGPGTRLTVT.

As to this clone: The same CDR3 arises from other DNA sequences in this sample as well. The chain recombines TRBV18 with TRBJ1-1; 8 bases align to TRBD1. V lost 3 bases and J lost 1; bases outside the gene matches: 1. Germline lookup yields CDR1 KGHSH and CDR2 LQKENI. The CDR3 sequence is 14 residues long. The CDR3 DNA sequence: TGTGCCAGCTCACCCCAGGGGGCGAACACTGAAGCTTTCTTT. As protein: CASSPQGANTEAFF. Looking up the rest from reference TRBV18 and TRBJ1-1 gives the full variable domain: NAGVMQNPRHLVRRRGQEARLRCSPMKGHSHVYWYRQLPEEGLKFMVYLQKENIIDESGMPKERFSAEFPKEGPSILRIQQVVRGDSAAYFCASSPQGANTEAFFGQGTRLTVV.

V and J are TRBV9 and TRBJ1-1; D is perhaps TRBD1 (6 bases). Germline lookup yields CDR1 SGDLS and CDR2 YYNGEE. Trimming removed 3 bases from V and 4 bases from J, with 13 bases in between. This CDR3 contains 14 residues. The CDR3 reads CASSARGDSTEAFF. The CDR3 region has the DNA TGTGCCAGCAGCGCCAGGGGAGATAGCACTGAAGCTTTCTTT.

This chain uses TRBV30 with TRBJ1-1; D is ambiguous. The CDR3 is 11 residues long. The V and J ends lost 4 bases and 6 bases respectively, with 9 bases between them. CDR1 and CDR2 from the germline V gene are GTSNPN and SVGIG (reference sequence). CDR3 sequence (DNA): TGTGCCTGGACATTCCTCTCTGAAGCTTTCTTT. It encodes CAWTFLSEAFF. The whole variable domain, filled in from reference TRBV30 and TRBJ1-1, reads SQTIHQWPATLVQPVGSPLSLECTVEGTSNPNLYWYRQAAGRGLQLLFYSVGIGQISSEVPQNLSASRPQDRQFILSSKKLLLSDSGFYLCAWTFLSEAFFGQGTRLTVV.

The table lists this clone with a few counts. The J gene is TRBJ1-3, the V gene TRBV29-1, with D uncertain. There are 12 residues in the CDR3. The germline gives CDR1 SQVTM, CDR2 ANQGSEA. The V and J ends lost 2 bases and 0 bases respectively, with 2 bases between them. DNA of the CDR3: TGCAGCGTTGAAAACTCTGGAAACACCATATATTTT. Translation: CSVENSGNTIYF.

This clone was counted only a few times. The chain carries TRBV3-1 (or the pseudogene TRBV3-2) and TRBJ2-7, with D possibly TRBD2 on 6 matching bases. This CDR3 region has 14 residues. With 4 bases removed from V and 3 bases from J, the gap between germline ends came to 13 bases. Per the germline V gene, CDR1 is LGHDT and CDR2 is YNNKEL (reference sequence). CDR3 bases: TGTGCCAGCAGCCGGGAAGTGACTAGCTACGAGCAGTACTTC. This encodes CASSREVTSYEQYF.